One sample yielded the 13 T cell receptor beta chains listed below, sequenced in a study of graft-versus-host responses after intestinal transplantation (dated by TCRdb to the early 2020s). Read against the paper, the sample's time point label means: cells obtained before transplantation from donor or recipient. Mixed lymphocyte reactions plated approximately 200,000 CFSE-labeled pre-transplant responders with approximately 200,000 irradiated violet-dye-labeled stimulators and were cultured for six to seven days. Library method: the immunoSEQ multiplex PCR assay. Here the immuneACCESS table is served through TCRdb, limited to in-frame sequences with V and J called. Missing clones are a known gap in these copies; in checked studies unresolved V genes cover under half, and the rest lacks a known reason. In this sample the table shows about 15,000 clones, 33% of which occur a single time. The top ten clonotypes cover approximately 1.8% of the sample.

Sequenced here: alloreactive CD8+ T cells from a mixed lymphocyte reaction culture, sampled before intestinal transplant. Interpreted using the paper, the cell subset or site label stands for: CFSE-low proliferating T cells sorted from approximately 6-day pre-transplant mixed lymphocyte reaction (GvH or HvG direction). These receptors came from a human patient who received an intestinal transplant.

The genes are TRBV7-9 and TRBJ2-1; 7 positions agree with TRBD1. The ends lost 4 bases at V and 5 bases at J; junction bases unmatched: 2. The CDR3 loop spans 13 amino acids. The germline gives CDR1 SEHNR, CDR2 FQNEAQ (reference sequence). The chain's CDR3 is CASSWDSHNEQFF. CDR3 DNA sequence: TGTGCCAGCAGCTGGGACAGTCACAATGAGCAGTTCTTC.

Notes on this clone: At one end the junction does not follow the germline gene, possibly because of a read error. The chain is built from TRBV5-4 and TRBJ2-7; D is ambiguous. This CDR3 comprises 13 residues. Germline loops: CDR1 SGHNT, CDR2 YYREEE (reference sequence). CDR3 sequence reads: CASSSDIFYGQYF. In nucleotides, the CDR3 is TGTGCCAGCAGCTCCGACATTTTCTACGGGCAGTACTTC. The full variable domain, completed using reference TRBV5-4 and TRBJ2-7, is ETGVTQSPTHLIKTRGQQVTLRCSSQSGHNTVSWYQQALGQGPQFIFQYYREEENGRGNFPPRFSGLQFPNYSSELNVNALELDDSALYLCASSSDIFYGQYFGPGTRLTVT.

The chain combines TRBV4-3 with TRBJ2-7; the D gene is possibly TRBD1 (6 bases). V shed 0 bases and J shed 6 bases, with 15 bases lying between them. There are 15 residues in the CDR3. Germline loops: CDR1 LGHNA, CDR2 YSLEER. CDR3: CASSQDAGVLAEQYF. The CDR3 DNA follows: TGCGCCAGCAGCCAAGATGCAGGGGTACTTGCCGAGCAGTACTTC.

This clone has a handful of counts. The chain carries TRBV27 and TRBJ1-5, with D tentatively TRBD1 (6 bases). CDR1 and CDR2 from the germline V gene are MNHEY and SMNVEV (reference sequence). V lost 1 base, J lost 7 bases, and 17 bases lay in between. The CDR3 consists of 16 residues. Here the CDR3 DNA reads TGTGCCAGCAGTTTATTAGGGACACACGGACCCCAGCCCCAGCATTTT. This sequence encodes CASSLLGTHGPQPQHF.

The chain employs TRBV27 and TRBJ1-1; 11 bases fit TRBD1. The CDR3 spans 13 residues. V gave up 5 bases and J gave up 12 bases; unmatched junction bases: 8. The germline gives CDR1 MNHEY, CDR2 SMNVEV (reference sequence). Here the CDR3 DNA reads TGTGCCAGCAGTCCGGGGACAGGGGGATCTACTTTCTTT. It specifies CASSPGTGGSTFF.

The V gene is TRBV4-1, the J gene TRBJ2-1, with a possible D match to TRBD2 (6 bases). The germline CDR1 and CDR2 sequences are MGHRA and YSYEKL. The CDR3 runs 15 residues. Between the trimmed V and J ends, which lost 0 bases and 9 bases, there was a span of 15 bases. CDR3 DNA sequence: TGCGCCAGCAGCCAAGAGCAGGGACTTGCGGGTGAGCAGTTCTTC. This translates into CASSQEQGLAGEQFF.

The chain has TRBV4-3 and TRBJ2-6; D gene unclear. The CDR3 is 15 amino acids. The germline gives CDR1 LGHNA, CDR2 YSLEER. With 2 bases removed from V and 0 bases from J, the gap between germline ends came to 5 bases. The CDR3 bases are TGCGCCAGCAGCCAACACAACTCTGGGGCCAACGTCCTGACTTTC. Protein sequence: CASSQHNSGANVLTF.

This clone was picked up a small number of times. The chain carries TRBV7-8 and TRBJ1-2; perhaps TRBD1 as D (5 bases). The germline CDR1 and CDR2 sequences are SGHVS and FQNEAQ. There are 15 residues in the CDR3. With 5 bases removed from V and 4 bases from J, the gap between germline ends came to 17 bases. The CDR3 region has the DNA TGTGCCAGCAGCCCGAGCAGGGTGGGATTCTATGGCTACACCTTC. Its protein product is CASSPSRVGFYGYTF.

The rearrangement uses TRBV5-4 and TRBJ2-7, with 7 bases identical to TRBD1. V dropped 0 bases and J dropped 0; count of bases not matched to a gene: 3. CDR3 size: 15 residues. Germline loops: CDR1 SGHNT, CDR2 YYREEE (reference sequence). The CDR3 loop reads CASSLDRGSSYEQYF. As DNA, the CDR3 is TGTGCCAGCAGCTTGGACAGGGGTAGCTCCTACGAGCAGTACTTC.

This clone was counted a few times. The chain combines TRBV7-2 with TRBJ2-3, with 8 bases fitting TRBD1. Germline values: CDR1 SGHTA, CDR2 FQGNSA. V was clipped by 11 bases and J by 2 bases; unmatched bases: 9. The CDR3 is 14 amino acids. The CDR3 DNA reads TGTGCCGCAAACAACAGGGGGTTCACAGATACGCAGTATTTT. Translating gives CAANNRGFTDTQYF. Using reference TRBV7-2 and TRBJ2-3 for the parts outside the CDR3, the full variable domain is GAGVSQSPSNKVTEKGKDVELRCDPISGHTALYWYRQSLGQGLEFLIYFQGNSAPDKSGLPSDRFSAERTGGSVSTLTIQRTQQEDSAVYLCAANNRGFTDTQYFGPGTRLTVL.

V and J are TRBV4-3 and TRBJ2-1, with 7 positions matching TRBD1. Trimming at V came to 4 bases and at J to 0 bases, leaving 6 bases not matched to a gene. CDR3 length equals 16 residues. Per the germline V gene, CDR1 is LGHNA and CDR2 is YSLEER. The CDR3 protein is CASSRSYRGSYNEQFF. In DNA form, the CDR3 reads TGCGCCAGCAGCCGCTCGTACAGGGGCTCCTACAATGAGCAGTTCTTC.

This clone was observed a few times. Here the CDR3 DNA reads TGCGCCAGCAGCCAAGCTTGGGCGACAGGGGCGGGCTATGGCTACACCTTC. Amino acid sequence: CASSQAWATGAGYGYTF. The rearrangement uses TRBV4-3 and TRBJ1-2; TRBD1 matches at 8 bases. Trimming removed 1 base from V and 4 bases from J; junction bases left unmatched: 11. The CDR3 covers 17 residues. The germline gives CDR1 LGHNA, CDR2 YSLEER.

This clone turned up a few times. The chain couples TRBV7-2 to TRBJ2-1; D is possibly TRBD2 (6 bases). The length of the CDR3 is 12 residues. Germline loops: CDR1 SGHTA, CDR2 FQGNSA. Trimming left V 8 bases short and J 3 bases short, with 8 bases between. The CDR3 DNA sequence: TGTGCCAGCGGGGGGAACTACAATGAGCAGTTCTTC. It yields the protein CASGGNYNEQFF. The full variable domain, in which reference TRBV7-2 and TRBJ2-1 provide the parts outside the CDR3, is GAGVSQSPSNKVTEKGKDVELRCDPISGHTALYWYRQSLGQGLEFLIYFQGNSAPDKSGLPSDRFSAERTGGSVSTLTIQRTQQEDSAVYLCASGGNYNEQFFGPGTRLTVL.